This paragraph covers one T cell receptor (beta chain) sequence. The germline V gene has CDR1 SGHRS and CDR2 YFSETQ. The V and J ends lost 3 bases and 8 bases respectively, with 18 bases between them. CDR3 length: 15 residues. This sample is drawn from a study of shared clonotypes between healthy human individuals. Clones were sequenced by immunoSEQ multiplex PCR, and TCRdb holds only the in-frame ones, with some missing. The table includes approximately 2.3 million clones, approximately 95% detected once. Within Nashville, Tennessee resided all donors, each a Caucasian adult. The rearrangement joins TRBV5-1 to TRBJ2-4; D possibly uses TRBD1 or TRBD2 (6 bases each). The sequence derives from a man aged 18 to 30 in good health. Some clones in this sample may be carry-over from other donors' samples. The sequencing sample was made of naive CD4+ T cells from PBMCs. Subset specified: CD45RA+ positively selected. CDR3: CASSWRGGQLDIQYF. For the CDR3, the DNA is TGCGCCAGCAGCTGGAGGGGCGGACAGTTGGACATTCAGTACTTC.